The rows below give T cell receptor beta chains drawn from one sample of a study of T-cell reconstitution after alpha-beta-depleted transplantation in children. MiXCR was run by TCRdb on the PCR reads, yielding one entry per CDR3 protein. The sample lists hundreds of thousands of distinct CDR3 sequences; around 12% were seen once. The sample was PBMCs from the stem cell graft donor, taken from the stem cell graft. The receptors derive from a human donor who donated a stem cell graft to a child with combined immunodeficiency. Each CDR3 is given with its conserved first and last residue. The D gene is left open where the match is weak. Only part of the rows carry a size: once, few, many, or a class if the clone is expanded.

j_call v_call d_call clone_size cdr3_aa cdr3_nt
TRBJ2-1 TRBV5-6 . . CASSLARGRSQYNEQFF TGTGCCAGCAGCTTGGCCAGGGGCCGAAGCCAATACAATGAGCAGTTCTTC
TRBJ2-3 TRBV20-1 TRBD2 many CSAGLAGLTDTQYF TGCAGTGCTGGACTAGCGGGACTGACAGATACGCAGTATTTT
TRBJ2-2 TRBV10-3 . . CAISDRPRSYAGELFF TGTGCCATCAGCGATAGACCTCGGTCGTACGCCGGGGAGCTGTTTTTT
TRBJ2-7 TRBV7-8 . few CASSFTGSEQYF TGTGCCAGCAGCTTTACAGGGTCCGAGCAGTACTTC
TRBJ2-5 TRBV5-5 TRBD2 few CASSSSTSGETQYF TGTGCCAGCAGCTCATCGACTAGCGGCGAGACCCAGTACTTC
TRBJ2-5 TRBV28 TRBD2 . CASSAPGTSGYSLYQETQYF TGTGCCAGCAGTGCCCCCGGGACTAGCGGGTATAGCCTTTACCAAGAGACCCAGTACTTC
TRBJ2-1 TRBV6-4 TRBD2 . CASSSWVGGEFIDEQFF TGTGCCAGCAGCTCCTGGGTGGGGGGGGAATTTATTGATGAGCAGTTCTTC
TRBJ2-7 TRBV6-1 TRBD2 few CASRPLAGGFYEQYF TGTGCCAGCAGACCGCTAGCGGGGGGCTTCTACGAGCAGTACTTC
TRBJ2-5 TRBV12-3/TRBV12-4 TRBD1 many CASSTTGTGQETQYF TGTGCCAGCAGTACTACCGGGACAGGACAAGAGACCCAGTACTTC
TRBJ1-4 TRBV5-1 TRBD1 many CASSTTGDWEKLFF TGCGCCAGCAGCACGACAGGGGACTGGGAAAAACTGTTTTTT
TRBJ2-5 TRBV9 TRBD1 few CASSGKTGKQETQYF TGTGCCAGCAGCGGGAAGACAGGGAAGCAAGAGACCCAGTACTTC
TRBJ2-3 TRBV3-1 TRBD1 few CASSLRQGLTATDTQYF TGTGCCAGCAGCCTCCGACAGGGTTTGACTGCGACAGATACGCAGTATTTT
TRBJ2-7 TRBV7-8 TRBD1 few CASSLFVTGGEQYF TGTGCCAGCAGCTTATTCGTCACAGGGGGAGAGCAGTACTTC
TRBJ1-2 TRBV11-1 TRBD1 few CASSTGQGRDGYTF TGTGCCAGCAGCACGGGACAGGGGAGAGATGGCTACACCTTC
TRBJ2-5 TRBV12-3/TRBV12-4 . many CASSSNTGHLKGETQYF TGTGCCAGCAGTTCAAATACGGGACACCTAAAGGGAGAGACCCAGTACTTC